The rows below give T cell receptor beta chains drawn from one sample of a study of OX40 agonist ivuxolimab in advanced cancers. Data came from immunoSEQ multiplex PCR; TCRdb stores just in-frame clones and leaves some out. The data show about 16,000 clones, more than 80% seen once. The sample was CD4+ or CD8+ T cells sorted from blood, taken in a trial of the OX40 agonist ivuxolimab. The origin of the receptors is an adult with an advanced solid tumor such as melanoma, head and neck, liver or kidney cancer. CDR3s include the opening cysteine and the closing phenylalanine or tryptophan. The D gene is left open where the match is weak. Where a row states a size, it is once, few, many or the class of an expanded clone; other rows omit it.

J	size	D	V	length	DNA	CDR3
TRBJ1-5	NA	NA	TRBV19	13	TGTGCCAGTAGTATCTCTCGGAGTCAGCCCCAGCATTTT	CASSISRSQPQHF
TRBJ2-7	NA	NA	TRBV19	13	TGTGCCAGTAGTATTCAGGGTCTCTACGAGCAGTACTTC	CASSIQGLYEQYF
TRBJ2-6	few	NA	TRBV6-5	15	TGTGCCAGCAGTTTAGGGAGCGGAGGGGCCAACGTCCTGACTTTC	CASSLGSGGANVLTF
TRBJ2-1	few	NA	TRBV5-4	12	TGTGCCAGCAGCTTGGGGGGCAATGAGCAGTTCTTC	CASSLGGNEQFF
TRBJ2-2	NA	TRBD2	TRBV19	15	TGTGCCAGTAGTATACTAGCGGGGAACACCGGGGAGCTGTTTTTT	CASSILAGNTGELFF
TRBJ2-1	once	NA	TRBV7-9	16	TGTGCCAGCAGCTTACTAGCATTAGGATCCTACAATGAGCAGTTCTTC	CASSLLALGSYNEQFF
TRBJ2-2	NA	NA	TRBV19	14	TGTGCCAGTAGCCGGGCAGGGAACACCGGGGAGCTGTTTTTT	CASSRAGNTGELFF
TRBJ2-7	NA	TRBD1	TRBV27	15	TGTGCCAGCAGTTTATCGCTGACAGGGTTGTACGAGCAGTACTTC	CASSLSLTGLYEQYF
TRBJ2-1	once	NA	TRBV25-1	13	TGTGCCAGCAGTAACACAGGGAGCAATGAGCAGTTCTTC	CASSNTGSNEQFF
TRBJ2-3	NA	TRBD2	TRBV2	15	TGTGCCAGCGGGCAACTAGCGGCTAGCACAGATACGCAGTATTTT	CASGQLAASTDTQYF
TRBJ1-2	NA	TRBD1	TRBV5-5	14	TGTGCCAGCAGCTTGGCCGGGACAGGCTATGGCTACACCTTC	CASSLAGTGYGYTF
TRBJ2-7	NA	NA	TRBV9	12	TGTGCCAGCAGCGTAGCTGGGAACGAGCAGTACTTC	CASSVAGNEQYF
TRBJ2-7	NA	NA	TRBV7-9	15	TGTGCCAGCAGCTTCGATTGGGGAAACTCCTACGAGCAGTACTTC	CASSFDWGNSYEQYF
TRBJ2-1	NA	NA	TRBV10-2	15	TGCGCCAGCAGCCCGAGGGGCCTCGTCTACAATGAGCAGTTCTTC	CASSPRGLVYNEQFF
TRBJ2-7	NA	NA	TRBV7-2	16	TGTGCCAGCAGCTACACGCCCCCTGGGACCCCGGGGGAGCAGTACTTC	CASSYTPPGTPGEQYF
TRBJ2-7	NA	NA	TRBV6-6	13	TGTGCCAGCAGTTACCGGGAGCTCGACGAGCAGTACTTC	CASSYRELDEQYF
TRBJ2-6	NA	NA	TRBV11-3	18	TGTGCCAGCAGCGCTCGGGGGCAGGGTCTCTCTGGGGCCAACGTCCTGACTTTC	CASSARGQGLSGANVLTF
TRBJ2-3	few	NA	TRBV14	15	TGTGCCAGCAGCCAAGGCGAGTACGGCACAGATACGCAGTATTTT	CASSQGEYGTDTQYF
TRBJ2-7	NA	TRBD2	TRBV7-9	18	TGTGCCAGCAGCCCCCGACTAGCGGGAGGCTCTTTTTTCTACGAGCAGTACTTC	CASSPRLAGGSFFYEQYF
TRBJ1-5	few	NA	TRBV6-1	16	TGTGCCAGCAGTGATTTTATCAGAGCTAGCAATCAGCCCCAGCATTTT	CASSDFIRASNQPQHF
TRBJ1-5	NA	TRBD1	TRBV6-5	15	TGTGCCAGCAGTTACTCGGACTACACCCGGGACAGGATGCATTTT	CASSYSDYTRDRMHF
TRBJ2-7	once	TRBD2	TRBV5-1	13	TGCGCCAGCAGCGGGGGGGACCTCTACGAGCAGTACTTC	CASSGGDLYEQYF
TRBJ1-1	once	NA	TRBV6-1	14	TGTGCCAGCAGTGAAGAGGGTAGCGTCACTGAAGCTTTCTTT	CASSEEGSVTEAFF
TRBJ1-6	NA	NA	TRBV9	16	TGTGCCAGCAGCTCCGGGTTTGGGTCCTATAATTCACCCCTCCACTTT	CASSSGFGSYNSPLHF
TRBJ2-7	NA	TRBD1	TRBV10-3	15	TGTGCCATCAGAGAGACAGGGGTCCTCTCTTACGAGCAGTACTTC	CAIRETGVLSYEQYF
TRBJ2-7	NA	NA	TRBV7-9	13	TGTGCCAGCAGCTTAGCGGGCATCTACGAGCAGTACTTC	CASSLAGIYEQYF
TRBJ2-1	once	TRBD2	TRBV2	14	TGTGCCAGCAGAGTGGCTAGCGGCTACAATGAGCAGTTCTTC	CASRVASGYNEQFF
TRBJ2-5	NA	TRBD2	TRBV5-1	15	TGCGCCAGCAGCTTGGGCGGGAGGGCCAGGGAGACCCAGTACTTC	CASSLGGRARETQYF
TRBJ2-1	NA	NA	TRBV2	14	TGTGCCAGCAGTGAAGATCCATCTGGGGGTGAGCAGTTCTTC	CASSEDPSGGEQFF
TRBJ1-5	once	TRBD1	TRBV11-2	13	TGTGCCAGCAGCACACAGGGGAGACAGCCCCAGCATTTT	CASSTQGRQPQHF
TRBJ2-5	NA	TRBD2	TRBV4-1	17	TGCGCCAGCAGCCAAGGGGCGGTAGCGGGAGTTCAAGAGACCCAGTACTTC	CASSQGAVAGVQETQYF
TRBJ2-4	NA	NA	TRBV5-3	17	TGTGCCAGAAGCTTGGTGGATAGCGGTCTAGCCAAAAACATTCAGTACTTC	CARSLVDSGLAKNIQYF
TRBJ1-1	NA	NA	TRBV18	12	TGTGCCAGCTCACCACCTATAATGGAGGCTTTCTTT	CASSPPIMEAFF
TRBJ2-7	NA	TRBD2	TRBV7-9	14	TGTGCCAGCAGCCGTAGGGACTACACCTACGAGCAGTACTTC	CASSRRDYTYEQYF
TRBJ2-1	NA	TRBD2	TRBV5-4	16	TGTGCCAGCAGCCCGAGGACTAGCGGAGCCTACAATGAGCAGTTCTTC	CASSPRTSGAYNEQFF
TRBJ1-1	NA	NA	TRBV6-5	14	TGTGCCAGCAGTCGCCCCGGGGGGGCCACTGAAGCTTTCTTT	CASSRPGGATEAFF
TRBJ2-2	NA	NA	TRBV27	12	TGTGCCAGCAGTAAGAACACCGGGGAGCTGTTTTTT	CASSKNTGELFF
TRBJ2-1	NA	NA	TRBV27	14	TGTGCCAGCAGTTTATGGCCTAGGGGTGATGAGCAGTTCTTC	CASSLWPRGDEQFF
TRBJ2-5	NA	TRBD2	TRBV19	17	TGTGCCAGTAGTATAGATCGTATAGCGGGAGCGTCGGAGACCCAGTACTTC	CASSIDRIAGASETQYF
TRBJ1-1	NA	TRBD1	TRBV29-1	15	TGCAGCGTTGTCGGGACAGGGGGGCCAGGAACTGAAGCTTTCTTT	CSVVGTGGPGTEAFF
TRBJ1-2	NA	NA	TRBV13	12	TGTGCCAGCAGCCTCAAATGGGATGGCTACACCTTC	CASSLKWDGYTF